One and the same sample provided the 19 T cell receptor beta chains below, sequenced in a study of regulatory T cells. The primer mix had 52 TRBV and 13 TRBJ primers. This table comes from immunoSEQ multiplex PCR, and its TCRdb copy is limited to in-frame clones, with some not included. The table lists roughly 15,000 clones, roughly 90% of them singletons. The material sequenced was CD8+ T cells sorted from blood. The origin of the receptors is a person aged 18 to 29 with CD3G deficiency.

CDR3 protein: CASSLIPTGERDYGYTF. The CDR3 DNA follows: TGCGCCAGCTCATTAATCCCGACAGGGGAAAGGGACTATGGCTACACCTTC. This chain uses TRBV5-1 with TRBJ1-2; 8 bases are a match to TRBD1. The length of the CDR3 is 17 residues. CDR1 is SGHRS and CDR2 is YFSETQ in the germline V gene. Trimming at V came to 7 bases and at J to 3 bases, leaving 17 bases not matched to a gene.

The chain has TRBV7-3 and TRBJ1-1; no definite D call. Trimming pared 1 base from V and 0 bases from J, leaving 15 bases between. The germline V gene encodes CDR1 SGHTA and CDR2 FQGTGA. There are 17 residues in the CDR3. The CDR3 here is CASSLRGIKGMNTEAFF. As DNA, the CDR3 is TGTGCCAGCAGCTTAAGGGGTATCAAGGGTATGAACACTGAAGCTTTCTTT.

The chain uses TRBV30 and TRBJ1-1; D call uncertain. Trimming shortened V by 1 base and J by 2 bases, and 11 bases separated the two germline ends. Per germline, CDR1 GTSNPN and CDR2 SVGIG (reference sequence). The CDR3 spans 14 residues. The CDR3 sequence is CAWSGTLRNTEAFF. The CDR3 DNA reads TGTGCCTGGAGTGGGACGCTTCGCAACACTGAAGCTTTCTTT.

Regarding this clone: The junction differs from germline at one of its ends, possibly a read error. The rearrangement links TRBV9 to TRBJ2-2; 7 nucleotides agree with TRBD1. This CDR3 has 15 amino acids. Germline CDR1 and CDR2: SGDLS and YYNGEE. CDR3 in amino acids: CASSQGGLEHRGAVF. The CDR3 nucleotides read TGTGCCAGCAGCCAAGGGGGCCTCGAGCACCGGGGAGCTGTTTTT.

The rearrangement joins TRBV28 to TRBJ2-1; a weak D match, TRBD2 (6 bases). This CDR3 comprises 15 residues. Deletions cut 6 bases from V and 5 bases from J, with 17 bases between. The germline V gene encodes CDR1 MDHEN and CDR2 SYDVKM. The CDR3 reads CASSDDRDSHNEQFF. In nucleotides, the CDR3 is TGTGCCAGCAGCGATGACCGGGACTCTCACAATGAGCAGTTCTTC.

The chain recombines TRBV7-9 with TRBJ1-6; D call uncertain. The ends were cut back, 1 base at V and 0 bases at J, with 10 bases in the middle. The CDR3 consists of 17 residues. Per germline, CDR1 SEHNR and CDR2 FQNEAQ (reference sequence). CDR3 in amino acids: CASSLGPLYSYNSPLHF. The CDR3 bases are TGTGCCAGCAGCTTAGGGCCCTTGTACTCCTATAATTCACCCCTCCACTTT.

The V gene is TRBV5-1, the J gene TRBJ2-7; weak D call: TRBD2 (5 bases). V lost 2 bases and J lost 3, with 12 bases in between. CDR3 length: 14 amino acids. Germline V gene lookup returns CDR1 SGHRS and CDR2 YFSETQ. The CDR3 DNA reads TGCGCCAGCAGCTTTGGCGGAGGCAGCTACGAGCAGTACTTC. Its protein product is CASSFGGGSYEQYF.

The CDR3: CASSSGLAGGPESPYEQYF. For the CDR3, the DNA is TGTGCCAGCAGTAGTGGACTAGCGGGAGGGCCAGAGTCCCCCTACGAGCAGTACTTC. This chain joins TRBV28 and TRBJ2-7, with 15 bases matching TRBD2. The CDR3 runs 19 residues. CDR1 MDHEN and CDR2 SYDVKM come from the germline V gene. Trimming took 5 bases from V and 2 from J; bases not matched to a gene: 13. The variable domain in full, completed from reference TRBV28 and TRBJ2-7, reads DVKVTQSSRYLVKRTGEKVFLECVQDMDHENMFWYRQDPGLGLRLIYFSYDVKMKEKGDIPEGYSVSREKKERFSLILESASTNQTSMYLCASSSGLAGGPESPYEQYFGPGTRLTVT.

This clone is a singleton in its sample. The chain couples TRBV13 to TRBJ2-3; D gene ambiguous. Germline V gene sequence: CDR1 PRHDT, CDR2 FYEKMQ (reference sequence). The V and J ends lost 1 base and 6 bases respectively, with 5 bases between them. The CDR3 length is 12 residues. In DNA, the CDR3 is TGTGCCAGCAGCTTAGAATCTGATACGCAGTATTTT. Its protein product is CASSLESDTQYF.

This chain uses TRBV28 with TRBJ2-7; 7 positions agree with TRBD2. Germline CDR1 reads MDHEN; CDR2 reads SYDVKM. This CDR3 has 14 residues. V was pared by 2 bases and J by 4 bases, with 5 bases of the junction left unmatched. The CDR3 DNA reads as TGTGCCAGCAGTTTAAGGGGAGGGGCGTACGAGCAGTACTTC. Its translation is CASSLRGGAYEQYF.

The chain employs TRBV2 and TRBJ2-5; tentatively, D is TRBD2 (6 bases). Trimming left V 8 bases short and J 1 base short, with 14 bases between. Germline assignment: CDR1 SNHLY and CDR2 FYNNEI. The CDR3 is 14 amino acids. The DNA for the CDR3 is TGTGCCAGCGGAGGGCCCGGGGTCCAAGAGACCCAGTACTTC. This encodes CASGGPGVQETQYF.

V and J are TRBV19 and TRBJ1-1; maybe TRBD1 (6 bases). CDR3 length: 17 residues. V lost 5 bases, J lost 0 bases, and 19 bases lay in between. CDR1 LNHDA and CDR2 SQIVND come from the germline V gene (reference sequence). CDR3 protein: CASSVNSGTFMNTEAFF. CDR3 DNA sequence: TGTGCCAGTAGTGTGAATTCCGGGACATTCATGAACACTGAAGCTTTCTTT.

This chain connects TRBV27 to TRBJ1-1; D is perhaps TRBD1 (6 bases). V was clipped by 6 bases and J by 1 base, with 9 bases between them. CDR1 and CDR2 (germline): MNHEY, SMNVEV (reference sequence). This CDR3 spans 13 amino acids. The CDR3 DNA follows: TGTGCCAGCAGCGTAGGGGGGAACACTGAAGCTTTCTTT. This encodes CASSVGGNTEAFF.

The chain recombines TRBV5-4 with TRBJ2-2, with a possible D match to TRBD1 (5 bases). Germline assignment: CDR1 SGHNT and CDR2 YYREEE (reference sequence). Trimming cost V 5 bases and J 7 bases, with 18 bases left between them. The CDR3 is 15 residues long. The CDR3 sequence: CASSHSLREGGELFF. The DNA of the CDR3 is TGTGCCAGCAGTCACAGCCTCAGGGAAGGCGGGGAGCTGTTTTTT.

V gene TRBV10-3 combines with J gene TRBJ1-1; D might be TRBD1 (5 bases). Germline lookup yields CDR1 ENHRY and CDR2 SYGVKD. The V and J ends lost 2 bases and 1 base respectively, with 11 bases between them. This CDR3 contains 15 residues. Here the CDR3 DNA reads TGTGCCATCAGTGAGCCACAGGTGGCGAACACTGAAGCTTTCTTT. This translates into CAISEPQVANTEAFF.

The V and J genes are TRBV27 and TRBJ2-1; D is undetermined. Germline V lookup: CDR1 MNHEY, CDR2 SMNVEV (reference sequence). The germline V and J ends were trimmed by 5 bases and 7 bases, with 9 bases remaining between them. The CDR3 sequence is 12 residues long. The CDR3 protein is CASSGHLNEQFF. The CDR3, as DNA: TGTGCCAGCAGTGGGCACCTGAATGAGCAGTTCTTC.

The CDR3 nucleotides read TGTGCCAGCAGCGGCGAGCGAGAGACCCAGTACTTC. This codes for CASSGERETQYF. The chain joins TRBV7-6 to TRBJ2-5; D gene unclear. The CDR3 loop spans 12 amino acids. V lost 5 bases and J lost 4, with 8 bases in between. Germline V lookup: CDR1 SGHVS, CDR2 FNYEAQ.

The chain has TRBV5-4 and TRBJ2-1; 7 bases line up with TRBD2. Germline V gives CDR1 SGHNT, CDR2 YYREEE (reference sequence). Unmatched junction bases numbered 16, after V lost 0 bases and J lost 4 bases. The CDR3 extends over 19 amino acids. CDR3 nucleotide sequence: TGTGCCAGCAGCTTGGGCAACTCGATGGTCAGCGGGGTTTACAATGAGCAGTTCTTC. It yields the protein CASSLGNSMVSGVYNEQFF.

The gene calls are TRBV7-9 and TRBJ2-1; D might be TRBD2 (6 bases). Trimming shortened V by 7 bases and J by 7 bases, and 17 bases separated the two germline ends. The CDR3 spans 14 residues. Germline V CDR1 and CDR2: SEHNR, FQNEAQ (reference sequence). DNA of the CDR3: TGTGCCAGCAACTCTGTGGGGGGTGAAAATGAGCAGTTCTTC. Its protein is CASNSVGGENEQFF.